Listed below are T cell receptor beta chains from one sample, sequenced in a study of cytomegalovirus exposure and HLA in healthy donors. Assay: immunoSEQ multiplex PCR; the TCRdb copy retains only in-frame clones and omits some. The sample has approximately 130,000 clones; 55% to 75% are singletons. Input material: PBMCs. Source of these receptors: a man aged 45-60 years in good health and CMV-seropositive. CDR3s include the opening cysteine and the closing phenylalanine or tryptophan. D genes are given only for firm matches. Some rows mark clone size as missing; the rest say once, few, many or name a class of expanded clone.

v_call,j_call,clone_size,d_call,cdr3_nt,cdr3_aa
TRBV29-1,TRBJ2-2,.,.,TGCAGCGCCGGGACAAGGTTCGGGGAGCTGTTTTTT,CSAGTRFGELFF
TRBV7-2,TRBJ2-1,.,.,TGTGCCAGGAAGATAGCGGAGAACTACAATGAGCAGTTCTTC,CARKIAENYNEQFF
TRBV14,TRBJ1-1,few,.,TGTGCCAGCAGCCAAGTGAGCGGGAGCTTACGAGAAGCTTTCTTT,CASSQVSGSLREAFF
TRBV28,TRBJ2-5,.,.,TGTGCCAGCAGCCCCGGCGAGAGGGCTCAAGAGACCCAGTACTTC,CASSPGERAQETQYF
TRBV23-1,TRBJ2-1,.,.,TGCGCCAGCAGTCAATCATCTCACAGCGGGTACAATGAGCAGTTCTTC,CASSQSSHSGYNEQFF
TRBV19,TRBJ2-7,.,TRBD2,TGTGCCAGTAGTATGGTTCGCGGACTAGCGGGAGGGCCGGGGCGAGGGCAGTACTTC,CASSMVRGLAGGPGRGQYF
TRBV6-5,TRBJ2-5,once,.,TGTGCCAGCAAAAAGACAGCCGGGGAGACCCAGTACTTC,CASKKTAGETQYF
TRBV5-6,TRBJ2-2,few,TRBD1,TGTGCCAGCAGCTTGTTAACAGGGGGCTATACCGGGGAGCTGTTTTTT,CASSLLTGGYTGELFF
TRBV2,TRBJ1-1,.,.,TGTGCCAGCAGTGATCGGGGTTCCGGTACTGAAGTTTTCTTT,CASSDRGSGTEVFF
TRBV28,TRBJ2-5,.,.,TGTGCCAGCAGGAACAACCAAGAGACCCAGTACTTC,CASRNNQETQYF
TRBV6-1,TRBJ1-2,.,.,TGTGCCAGCAGCGAAAGACAGACCTACTATGGCTACACCTTC,CASSERQTYYGYTF
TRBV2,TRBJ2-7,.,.,TGTGCCAGCAGGGAAAAAGGGGCTTTCAGGTCCTACGAGCAGTACTTC,CASREKGAFRSYEQYF
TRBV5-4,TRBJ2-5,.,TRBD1,TGTGCCAGCAGCCAGGGGACAGGGAGGGGGGAGACCCAGTACTTC,CASSQGTGRGETQYF
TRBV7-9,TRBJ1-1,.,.,TGTGCCAGCAGCTTAGGATCCTCGGTTAGGAACACTGAAGCTTTCTTT,CASSLGSSVRNTEAFF
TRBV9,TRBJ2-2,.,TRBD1,TGTGCCAGCAGCGCTCGGGGACAGGGGACCGGGGAGCTGTTTTTT,CASSARGQGTGELFF
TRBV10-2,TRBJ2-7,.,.,TGCGCCAGCAGTGAGAAGTACGGTCCCTACGAGCAGTACTTC,CASSEKYGPYEQYF
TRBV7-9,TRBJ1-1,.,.,TGTGCCAGCACTCTAGTGGACACTGAAGCTTTCTTT,CASTLVDTEAFF
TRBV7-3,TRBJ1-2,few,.,TGTGCCAGCGAGGAAGGAGGCTACACCTTC,CASEEGGYTF
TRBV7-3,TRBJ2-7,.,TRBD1,TGTGCCAGCAGCAGTGGGACAGGGCGGGAGCAGTACTTC,CASSSGTGREQYF
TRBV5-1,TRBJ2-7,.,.,TGCGCCAGCAGCTACCAGGGGGGCTACGAGCAGTACTTC,CASSYQGGYEQYF
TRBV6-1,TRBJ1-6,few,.,TGTGCCAGCACCACTATTCCCCGGGGAAATTCACCCCTCCACTTT,CASTTIPRGNSPLHF
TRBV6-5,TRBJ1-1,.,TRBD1,TGTGCCAGCAGTCTCGACAGGGGCGGGGAAGCTTTCTTT,CASSLDRGGEAFF
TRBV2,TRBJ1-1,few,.,TGTGCCAGCAAAAGGGGGAACACTGAAGCTTTCTTT,CASKRGNTEAFF
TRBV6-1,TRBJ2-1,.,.,TGTGCCAGCAGCGCTGACACGAGCTCCTACAATGAGCAGTTCTTC,CASSADTSSYNEQFF
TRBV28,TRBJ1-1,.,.,TGTGCCAGCAGGGGGGGACGGCTGAACACTGAAGCTTTCTTT,CASRGGRLNTEAFF
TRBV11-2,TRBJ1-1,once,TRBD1,TGTGCCAGCAGCTTGGAAGGGGGCTGGTACACTGAAGCTTTCTTT,CASSLEGGWYTEAFF
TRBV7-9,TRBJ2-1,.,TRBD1,TGTGCCAGCAGCTTTCATTTAGGGGACAGCTACTACAATGAGCAGTTCTTC,CASSFHLGDSYYNEQFF
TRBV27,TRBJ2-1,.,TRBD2,TGTGCCAGCAGCTTGCGGGAGGATGGCTACAATGAGCAGTTCTTC,CASSLREDGYNEQFF
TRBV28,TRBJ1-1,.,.,TGTGCCAGCAGTTTCCCCAGGGGTTCCGTCATGAACACTGAAGCTTTCTTT,CASSFPRGSVMNTEAFF
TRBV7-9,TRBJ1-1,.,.,TGTGCCAGCAGGGACAGTCACACTGAAGCTTTCTTT,CASRDSHTEAFF
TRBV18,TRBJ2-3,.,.,TGTGCCAGCTCGGGGCAGCGCACAGATACGCAGTATTTT,CASSGQRTDTQYF
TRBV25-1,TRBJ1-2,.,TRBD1,TGTGCCAGCGGACAGGGGGGATTATTCTATGGCTACACCTTC,CASGQGGLFYGYTF
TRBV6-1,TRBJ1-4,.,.,TGTGCCAGCAGTGAAGCGCTCGATAGACTTGAAAAACTGTTTTTT,CASSEALDRLEKLFF
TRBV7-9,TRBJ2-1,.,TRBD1,TGTGCCAGCAGCACGGACAGGGGGCCTAATTCGGAGCAGTTCTTC,CASSTDRGPNSEQFF
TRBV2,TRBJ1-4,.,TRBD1,TGTGCCAGCAGTGAAATCCCCGGGACAGGGGGGGAAAAACTGTTTTTT,CASSEIPGTGGEKLFF
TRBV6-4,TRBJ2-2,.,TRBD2,TGTGCCAGCAGTGACTCGACTAGCGGGGGCCCGGGCGGGGAGCTGTTTTTT,CASSDSTSGGPGGELFF
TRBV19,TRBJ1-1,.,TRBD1,TGTGCCAGTAGTGTAGGGACAGGGCTGAACACTGAAGCTTTCTTT,CASSVGTGLNTEAFF
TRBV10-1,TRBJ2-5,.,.,TGCGCCAGCAGTGAGTTCGGGGTTGAGACCCAGTACTTC,CASSEFGVETQYF
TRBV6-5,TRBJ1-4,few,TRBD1,TGTGCCAGCAGTGTTTTACAGGGGGCCTTACTGTTTTTT,CASSVLQGALLFF
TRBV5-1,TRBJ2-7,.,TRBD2,TGCGCCAGCAACTCCGGGGGGGGGAAAAGCGAGCAGTACTTC,CASNSGGGKSEQYF
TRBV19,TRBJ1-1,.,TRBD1,TGTGCCAGTAGTAACACAGGGGACACTGAAGCTTTCTTT,CASSNTGDTEAFF
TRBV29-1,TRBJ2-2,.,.,TGCAGCGCTAAACCAACTAGTCATCCCGGGGAGCTGTTTTTT,CSAKPTSHPGELFF
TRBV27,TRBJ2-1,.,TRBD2,TGTGCCAGCAGTTTCTTAGGGACTAGCGGGGGGGACAATGAGCAGTTCTTC,CASSFLGTSGGDNEQFF
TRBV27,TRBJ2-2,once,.,TGTGCCAGCAGTTTAAGGCAGGACTTTTTAATCGCGAACACCGGGGAGCTGTTTTTT,CASSLRQDFLIANTGELFF
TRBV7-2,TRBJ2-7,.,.,TGTGCCAGCAGCTTAGGTGTCGTGCAGGCCGAGCAGTACTTC,CASSLGVVQAEQYF
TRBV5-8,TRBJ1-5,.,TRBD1,TGTGCCAGCAGCTCACGGACAGGGGTAGCTCAGCCCCAGCATTTT,CASSSRTGVAQPQHF
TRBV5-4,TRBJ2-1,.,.,TGTGCCAGCAGCTCACTACTCCGGGGAGCAAATGAGCAGTTCTTC,CASSSLLRGANEQFF